The next 15 T cell receptor beta chains were all read from a single sample in a study of blood T cell repertoires in COVID-19. This table comes from immunoSEQ multiplex PCR, and its TCRdb copy is limited to in-frame clones, with some not included. Of roughly 150,000 clones in the sample, approximately 84% were seen once. Sequences were obtained from peripheral blood. The receptors come from a woman aged 60-75 years with COVID-19, enrolled during active disease.

The rearrangement joins TRBV18 to TRBJ1-5, with no clear D. The CDR3 length is 16 residues. The germline V gene has CDR1 KGHSH and CDR2 LQKENI. Trimming stripped 4 bases from V and 1 base from J, with 14 bases between. The CDR3 protein is CASSLSAGNSNQPQHF. The CDR3 DNA reads as TGTGCCAGCTCACTTTCTGCGGGGAACAGCAATCAGCCCCAGCATTTT.

The chain combines TRBV6-1 with TRBJ1-2; 8 positions agree with TRBD1. The CDR3 is 15 residues long. The germline V gene has CDR1 MNHNS and CDR2 SASEGT. J lost 6 bases, V lost 3 bases, and 9 bases had no gene match. CDR3 residues: CASSDAPTGAHGYTF. CDR3 coding DNA: TGTGCCAGCAGTGATGCCCCGACAGGGGCGCATGGCTACACCTTC.

The chain joins TRBV6-5 to TRBJ2-1; the match to TRBD2 covers 9 bases. From germline, CDR1 is MNHEY and CDR2 SVGAGI. The CDR3 is 11 amino acids. The trim removed 4 bases at V and 12 bases at J, leaving 1 base unmatched. CDR3 residues: CASSSAGGQFF. In DNA form, the CDR3 reads TGTGCCAGCAGTTCAGCGGGGGGGCAGTTCTTC.

This chain connects TRBV10-1 to TRBJ2-1, with TRBD2 matching over 8 bases. J lost 1 base, V lost 6 bases, and 5 bases had no gene match. Germline V gene lookup returns CDR1 WNHNN and CDR2 SYGVQD (reference sequence). CDR3 length equals 15 residues. CDR3 loop: CASRPSGPSYNEQFF. Here the CDR3 DNA reads TGCGCCAGCAGACCTAGCGGGCCTTCCTACAATGAGCAGTTCTTC.

CDR3 residues: CATSEPGQPQHF. For the CDR3, the DNA is TGTGCCACCAGTGAACCAGGGCAGCCCCAGCATTTT. V gene TRBV24-1 combines with J gene TRBJ1-5; TRBD1 is a possible D gene (5 bases). The V end was cut by 4 bases, the J end by 7 bases, with 7 bases between. The CDR3 spans 12 residues. CDR1 KGHDR and CDR2 SFDVKD come from the germline V gene.

This sequence joins TRBV5-4 and TRBJ1-6, with a possible D match to TRBD1 (5 bases). Germline V gene lookup returns CDR1 SGHNT and CDR2 YYREEE (reference sequence). The CDR3 contains 17 residues. Trimming took 0 bases from V and 5 from J, leaving 15 bases between them. This CDR3 reads CASSLGPAGKNNSPLHF. The CDR3 DNA reads as TGTGCCAGCAGCTTGGGTCCCGCAGGGAAGAATAATTCACCCCTCCACTTT. The complete variable domain, with remaining parts taken from reference TRBV5-4 and TRBJ1-6, reads ETGVTQSPTHLIKTRGQQVTLRCSSQSGHNTVSWYQQALGQGPQFIFQYYREEENGRGNFPPRFSGLQFPNYSSELNVNALELDDSALYLCASSLGPAGKNNSPLHFGNGTRLTVT.

The chain employs TRBV20-1 and TRBJ2-7; 11 bases line up with TRBD2. Trimming cost V 3 bases and J 3 bases; bases outside gene matches: 4. Germline V lookup: CDR1 DFQATT, CDR2 SNEGSKA (reference sequence). This CDR3 spans 14 amino acids. The CDR3 sequence is CSASGGTSGYEQYF. Written as DNA, the CDR3 is TGCAGTGCTAGTGGCGGGACTAGCGGCTACGAGCAGTACTTC.

This chain connects TRBV5-6 to TRBJ2-3; D is undetermined. The ends were cut back, 2 bases at V and 2 bases at J, with 12 bases in the middle. The CDR3 extends over 15 amino acids. The V gene's germline CDR1 is SGHDT and CDR2 YYEEEE. DNA for the CDR3: TGTGCCAGCAGCTTAACTGCGGTTACCACAGATACGCAGTATTTT. This sequence encodes CASSLTAVTTDTQYF.

This chain links TRBV9 with TRBJ2-2, with 12 nucleotides matching TRBD2. Per germline, CDR1 SGDLS and CDR2 YYNGEE. Germline trimming cut 3 bases from V and 7 bases from J; bases unmatched to any gene: 13. This CDR3 has 18 amino acids. CDR3 sequence (DNA): TGTGCCAGCAGCGCGGTCCGACTAGCGGGAGATCGGGGCGGGGAGCTGTTTTTT. Translated, it gives CASSAVRLAGDRGGELFF.

The rearrangement joins TRBV5-4 to TRBJ2-7, with TRBD1 matching 9 bases. Per the germline V gene, CDR1 is SGHNT and CDR2 is YYREEE (reference sequence). CDR3 length: 15 residues. J was trimmed by 3 bases and V by 0 bases; bases with no gene match: 4. CDR3 bases: TGTGCCAGCAGCTTGGACAGGGGGCTTTACTACGAGCAGTACGTC. It specifies CASSLDRGLYYEQYV.

The J gene is TRBJ2-7, the V gene TRBV9, with D possibly matching TRBD2 (6 bases). CDR1 and CDR2 (germline): SGDLS, YYNGEE. This CDR3 comprises 13 residues. V was trimmed by 4 bases and J by 1 base, leaving 9 bases between them. The CDR3 protein is CASSPGGSYEQYF. The CDR3 DNA reads TGTGCCAGCAGCCCCGGGGGATCCTACGAGCAGTACTTC.

The chain links TRBV9 to TRBJ2-1; 10 bases match TRBD2. Per the germline V gene, CDR1 is SGDLS and CDR2 is YYNGEE. The J segment lost 8 bases and the V segment lost 3 bases, leaving 11 bases of the junction unmatched. This CDR3 has 16 residues. In nucleotides, the CDR3 is TGTGCCAGCAGCGCCGAGCGGACTAGCGGAAATCATGAGCAGTTCTTC. Translating gives CASSAERTSGNHEQFF.

The CDR3 loop is CASSPGNGGGTQYF. The CDR3 DNA follows: TGTGCCAGCTCACCAGGAAACGGCGGCGGAACGCAGTATTTT. V and J are TRBV18 and TRBJ2-3; D not resolved. This CDR3 spans 14 amino acids. Germline CDR1 reads KGHSH; CDR2 reads LQKENI. The ends were cut back, 2 bases at V and 9 bases at J, with 15 bases in the middle.

The genes are TRBV7-8 and TRBJ1-1; D ambiguous. CDR1 SGHVS and CDR2 FQNEAQ come from the germline V gene. The CDR3 covers 12 residues. V was clipped by 1 base and J by 6 bases, with 6 bases between them. The CDR3 spells CASSLVEAEAFF. In DNA, the CDR3 is TGTGCCAGCAGCTTAGTGGAGGCTGAAGCTTTCTTT.

The chain joins TRBV6-1 to TRBJ1-5; TRBD1 might be the D (5 bases). The CDR3 sequence is 15 residues long. Germline loops: CDR1 MNHNS, CDR2 SASEGT. V gave up 3 bases and J gave up 6 bases, with 15 bases separating them. CDR3: CASSEPGGLGQPQHF. CDR3 sequence (DNA): TGTGCCAGCAGTGAGCCGGGGGGTTTGGGTCAGCCCCAGCATTTT.